Listed here are 18 T cell receptor beta chains from one sample, sequenced in a study of shared clonotypes between healthy human individuals. Some clones are missing from TCRdb's copy, which holds only in-frame ones; the method was immunoSEQ multiplex PCR. The sample contains about 2.4 million clones, approximately 93% of which appear only once. Source material: naive CD4+ T cells from PBMCs. The subset was: CD45RA+ positively selected. The origin of the receptors is a man younger than 35 in good health. Some clones in this sample may be carry-over from other donors' samples.

The chain combines TRBV2 with TRBJ1-1; maybe TRBD1 (6 bases). Trimming removed 6 bases at V and 5 bases at J, with 13 bases between. Looked up from germline, CDR1 is SNHLY and CDR2 is FYNNEI. This CDR3 contains 13 residues. CDR3 in amino acids: CASSQQGWTEAFF. CDR3 DNA: TGTGCCAGCAGCCAACAGGGATGGACTGAAGCTTTCTTT. The full variable domain, completed using reference TRBV2 and TRBJ1-1, is EPEVTQTPSHQVTQMGQEVILRCVPISNHLYFYWYRQILGQKVEFLVSFYNNEISEKSEIFDDQFSVERPDGSNFTLKIRSTKLEDSAMYFCASSQQGWTEAFFGQGTRLTVV.

Comments on this clone: This may come from a read error, since a much larger clone is one base off. This CDR3 is also generated by other DNA sequences in the sample. The V and J genes are TRBV5-1 and TRBJ2-7; D is undetermined. This CDR3 comprises 11 residues. The germline V gene has CDR1 SGHRS and CDR2 YFSETQ. V lost 3 bases to trimming and J lost 2 bases, with 3 bases between them. The CDR3 bases are TGCGCCAGCAGCTCCACCTACGAGCAGTACTTC. Translating it yields CASSSTYEQYF.

This clone has only one observation. The chain joins TRBV5-6 to TRBJ1-5, with D perhaps TRBD1 (6 bases). The CDR3 is made up of 14 amino acids. Germline assignment: CDR1 SGHDT and CDR2 YYEEEE. V lost 1 base and J 7 bases, leaving 12 bases between the germline ends. In DNA form, the CDR3 reads TGTGCCAGCAGCTTGAGGGGGGCGGTCCAGCCCCAGCATTTT. Residues: CASSLRGAVQPQHF.

The chain links TRBV7-2 to TRBJ2-3, with TRBD2 matching 14 bases. Germline V gives CDR1 SGHTA, CDR2 FQGNSA. The CDR3 loop spans 16 amino acids. Trimming cost V 0 bases and J 5 bases; bases outside gene matches: 1. CDR3 sequence: CASSLAGTSGGDTQYF. DNA for the CDR3: TGTGCCAGCAGCTTAGCCGGGACTAGCGGGGGAGATACGCAGTATTTT.

The rearrangement links TRBV7-3 to TRBJ1-5; D is uncertain. The CDR3 contains 14 residues. Trimming shortened V by 5 bases and J by 6 bases, and 14 bases separated the two germline ends. Germline loops: CDR1 SGHTA, CDR2 FQGTGA. The CDR3 loop reads CASSRTKGSQPQHF. Here the CDR3 DNA reads TGTGCCAGCAGCCGAACGAAGGGAAGTCAGCCCCAGCATTTT.

The chain employs TRBV28 and TRBJ1-5, with TRBD1 as a possible D gene (6 bases). From germline, CDR1 is MDHEN and CDR2 SYDVKM. The CDR3 has 18 residues. V was clipped by 3 bases and J by 0 bases, with 18 bases between them. The CDR3 is CASSFLIPRDTSNQPQHF. The CDR3 nucleotides read TGTGCCAGCAGTTTTTTGATCCCCCGGGACACTAGCAATCAGCCCCAGCATTTT.

V is TRBV11-3 and J is TRBJ2-3; 7 bases are a match to TRBD1. V lost 5 bases to trimming and J lost 0 bases; unmatched junction nucleotides: 5. From germline, CDR1 is SGHNT and CDR2 YENEEA. The CDR3 contains 15 residues. CDR3 region: CASSPRDRSTDTQYF. The CDR3, as DNA: TGTGCCAGCAGCCCTCGGGACAGAAGCACAGATACGCAGTATTTT. Full variable domain (missing parts from reference TRBV11-3 and TRBJ2-3): EAGVVQSPRYKIIEKKQPVAFWCNPISGHNTLYWYLQNLGQGPELLIRYENEEAVDDSQLPKDRFSAERLKGVDSTLKIQPAELGDSAVYLCASSPRDRSTDTQYFGPGTRLTVL.

The chain carries TRBV5-6 and TRBJ2-5; the D gene is possibly TRBD1 (5 bases). The DNA end favors TRBJ2-7, so the J call may be wrong. Germline CDR1 reads SGHDT; CDR2 reads YYEEEE. The CDR3 extends over 12 amino acids. The DNA for the CDR3 is TGTGCCAGCAGCTCAGGGCCCTACGAGCAGTACTTC. It codes for CASSSGPYEQYF.

The chain employs TRBV6-1 and TRBJ1-3; no definite D call. The CDR3 covers 11 residues. V was cut by 0 bases and J by 8 bases, with 2 bases left in between. Germline values: CDR1 MNHNS, CDR2 SASEGT. CDR3 DNA sequence: TGTGCCAGCAGTGAAGCCCACACCATATATTTT. Its translation: CASSEAHTIYF.

The genes are TRBV6-5 and TRBJ2-2; 9 bases are a match to TRBD2. The CDR3 length is 15 residues. The J segment lost 6 bases and the V segment lost 6 bases, leaving 8 bases of the junction unmatched. CDR1 is MNHEY and CDR2 is SVGAGI in the germline V gene. In DNA form, the CDR3 reads TGTGCCAGCAGCCGACTAGCGGCCGGGGCCGGGGAGCTGTTTTTT. This codes for CASSRLAAGAGELFF.

The chain joins TRBV6-1 to TRBJ2-2; no definite D call. Trimming took 4 bases from V and 0 from J, leaving 9 bases between them. CDR1 is MNHNS, CDR2 SASEGT, per germline. The CDR3 sequence is 15 residues long. The CDR3 DNA reads as TGTGCCAGCAGTGCGTATACCACGAACACCGGGGAGCTGTTTTTT. This sequence encodes CASSAYTTNTGELFF.

A note on this clone: Other DNA sequences in the same sample also yield this CDR3. This chain uses TRBV6-5 with TRBJ1-1; D not certain. The V and J ends lost 5 bases and 1 base respectively, with 5 bases between them. The germline gives CDR1 MNHEY, CDR2 SVGAGI. The CDR3 totals 12 residues. The CDR3 coding sequence is TGTGCCAGCAGTACTCGGAACACTGAAGCTTTCTTT. Residues: CASSTRNTEAFF.

This chain uses TRBV9 with TRBJ2-7; TRBD2 agrees at 9 bases. The V and J ends lost 2 bases and 4 bases, in that order; junction bases with no gene match: 10. Germline CDR1 and CDR2: SGDLS and YYNGEE. The CDR3 runs 16 residues. The CDR3 sequence is CASSVGVAGARYEQYF. The CDR3 region has the DNA TGTGCCAGCAGCGTCGGCGTAGCGGGAGCTCGGTACGAGCAGTACTTC. The variable domain in full, with the rest retrieved from reference TRBV9 and TRBJ2-7, is DSGVTQTPKHLITATGQRVTLRCSPRSGDLSVYWYQQSLDQGLQFLIQYYNGEERAKGNILERFSAQQFPDLHSELNLSSLELGDSALYFCASSVGVAGARYEQYFGPGTRLTVT.

V gene TRBV6-5 combines with J gene TRBJ1-2; 9 nucleotides agree with TRBD1. The CDR3 sequence is 12 residues long. Germline CDR1 reads MNHEY; CDR2 reads SVGAGI. V was pared by 10 bases and J by 8 bases, with 8 bases of the junction left unmatched. CDR3 in amino acids: CATGQGTKGYTF. In DNA, the CDR3 is TGTGCCACCGGACAGGGGACGAAAGGCTACACCTTC.

A single count supports this clone. The chain employs TRBV19 and TRBJ2-7, with TRBD1 identical over 7 bases. This CDR3 is 15 amino acids long. The V gene end was trimmed by 4 bases and the J gene end by 2 bases; junction bases not matched to a gene: 8. Germline V gives CDR1 LNHDA, CDR2 SQIVND (reference sequence). The CDR3 protein is CASSRQGRSAYEQYF. CDR3 in DNA: TGTGCCAGTAGTAGACAGGGACGCTCAGCCTACGAGCAGTACTTC.

This clone was observed a single time. The V gene is TRBV14, the J gene TRBJ2-7; 11 positions match TRBD2. V gave up 4 bases and J gave up 5 bases; unmatched junction bases: 7. CDR3 length: 15 residues. CDR1 is SGHDN and CDR2 is FVKESK in the germline V gene. In DNA form, the CDR3 reads TGTGCCAGCAGCCGCCTACTAGCGGGAGTGGACGAGCAGTACTTC. Translated: CASSRLLAGVDEQYF.

This chain connects TRBV18 to TRBJ2-3, with D perhaps TRBD2 (6 bases). V gave up 5 bases and J gave up 3 bases, with 15 bases separating them. CDR1 KGHSH and CDR2 LQKENI come from the germline V gene. This CDR3 is built from 15 residues. This CDR3 reads CASSNWGVSTDTQYF. The CDR3 DNA follows: TGTGCCAGCTCAAACTGGGGGGTATCGACAGATACGCAGTATTTT.

With regard to this clone: The sample carries other DNA sequences with the same CDR3. V usage is TRBV7-9 and J usage is TRBJ2-7; tentatively, D is TRBD1 (5 bases). Between the trimmed V and J ends, which lost 5 bases and 2 bases, there was a span of 7 bases. Per germline, CDR1 SEHNR and CDR2 FQNEAQ (reference sequence). The CDR3 contains 12 residues. CDR3 amino acids: CASSPRAYEQYF. In nucleotides, the CDR3 is TGTGCCAGCAGCCCCAGGGCCTACGAGCAGTACTTC. The full variable domain, rest sourced from reference TRBV7-9 and TRBJ2-7, is DTGVSQNPRHKITKRGQNVTFRCDPISEHNRLYWYRQTLGQGPEFLTYFQNEAQLEKSRLLSDRFSAERPKGSFSTLEIQRTEQGDSAMYLCASSPRAYEQYFGPGTRLTVT.